The TCR beta chain under discussion was sequenced for a study of cytomegalovirus exposure and HLA in healthy donors. Study outcomes and limitations: In a later analysis, V- and J-gene trimming of beta chains associated with a DCLRE1C missense variant, replicated independently. Sequencing likely produced, as an artifact, a cluster of highly shared sequence variants.

The CDR3 loop spans 15 amino acids. Trimming removed 2 bases from V and 6 bases from J; junction bases left unmatched: 5. Germline lookup yields CDR1 SGHRS and CDR2 YFSETQ. The study ran its PCR with 60 Vbeta and 13 Jbeta primers. The protocol was immunoSEQ multiplex PCR, while the TCRdb copy is restricted to in-frame clones and leaves out a portion. Recorded for this sample: 50,000 to 75,000 clones. On this clone: Its antigen is as yet unknown.

This chain uses TRBV5-1 with TRBJ1-2; TRBD1 aligns across 12 bases. Sequencing was done on a sample of PBMCs. The receptor was derived from a woman between 18 and 29 years old in good health and CMV-seronegative. CDR3 in amino acids: CASSFAGTGGDGYTF. As DNA, the CDR3 is TGCGCCAGCAGCTTCGCCGGGACAGGGGGCGATGGCTACACCTTC.